This TCR beta chain stems from a study of pediatric ulcerative colitis. The data were produced by immunoSEQ multiplex PCR, yet TCRdb's version contains in-frame clones alone and is incomplete. The sample has about 60,000 clones, around 87% seen once. V trimming: 3 bases; J trimming: 4 bases; junction bases outside the gene matches: 3. The germline V gene has CDR1 MRHNA and CDR2 SNTAGT. This CDR3 is 15 amino acids long. This sequence originates from a boy younger than 18 who was a control in a study of pediatric ulcerative colitis. The J gene is TRBJ2-3, the V gene TRBV6-4; 11 bases are a match to TRBD2. Material: blood. The CDR3 nucleotides are TGTGCCAGCAGTGAGGGGACTAGCGGACCAGATACGCAGTATTTT. Translating it yields CASSEGTSGPDTQYF.